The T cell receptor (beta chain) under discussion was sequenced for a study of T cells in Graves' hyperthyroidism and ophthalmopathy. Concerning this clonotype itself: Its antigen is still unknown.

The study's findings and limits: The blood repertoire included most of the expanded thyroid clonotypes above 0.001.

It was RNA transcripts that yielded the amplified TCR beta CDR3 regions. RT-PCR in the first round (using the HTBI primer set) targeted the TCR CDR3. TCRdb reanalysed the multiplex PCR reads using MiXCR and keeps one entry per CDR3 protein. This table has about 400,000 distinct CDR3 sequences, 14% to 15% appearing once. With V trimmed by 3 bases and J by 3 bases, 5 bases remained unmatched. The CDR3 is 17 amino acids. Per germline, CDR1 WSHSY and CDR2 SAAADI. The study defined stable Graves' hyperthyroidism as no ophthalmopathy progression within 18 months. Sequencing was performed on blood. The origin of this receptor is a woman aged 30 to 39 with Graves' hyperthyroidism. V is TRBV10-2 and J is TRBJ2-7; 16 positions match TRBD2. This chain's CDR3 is CASSDLGTSGRVYEQYF. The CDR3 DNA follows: TGCGCCAGCAGTGACCTCGGGACTAGCGGGAGGGTCTACGAGCAGTACTTC.